The clone carrying this T cell receptor (beta chain) was picked up a small number of times. No antigen is known for it. TCRdb itself ran the reads through MiXCR, one entry per CDR3 protein. The top ten hold under 85% of the sample, which has 60,000 to 85,000 distinct CDR3 sequences, around 21% seen once. The CDR3 consists of 12 residues. Trimming stripped 1 base from V and 6 bases from J, with 6 bases between. Germline V gene lookup returns CDR1 LGHNT and CDR2 FRNRAP. This sample is part of a study of T cell repertoires in cytomegalovirus infection. This TCR derives from a human donor in good health (CMV status not recorded). Some clones in this sample may be carry-over from other donors' samples. This chain links TRBV12-5 with TRBJ1-1; unclear D gene. Sequencing was performed on PBMCs, sequenced either directly or after in vitro stimulation (not recorded which). As DNA, the CDR3 is TGTGCTAGTGGTTTGGGTAACCCTGAAGCTTTCTTT. Amino acid sequence: CASGLGNPEAFF.